The source of this T cell receptor beta chain is a study of blood T cell repertoires in COVID-19. Overall study context: Sites in the United States, Italy and Spain provided acute and convalescent COVID-19 samples.

Per the germline V gene, CDR1 is MNHEY and CDR2 is SVGAGI. CDR3 length: 16 residues. Losses at the gene ends were 2 bases for V and 4 bases for J; bases not matched to a gene: 6. Original data processing: Scientists estimated how many nucleated cells there were by amplifying reference gene primers. Only in-frame clones appear in the TCRdb table, and some are missing; sequencing was by immunoSEQ multiplex PCR. That table gives V, J and clone size, and the DNA gave D and trimming. The data show 260,000 or so clones, approximately 85% seen once. The specimen was peripheral blood. This chain connects TRBV6-5 to TRBJ2-1; 9 bases fit TRBD2. This TCR was sampled from a woman in her 70s with acute or convalescent COVID-19. The CDR3 reads CASSYIAAGGYNEQFF. CDR3 DNA: TGTGCCAGCAGTTACATAGCGGCGGGGGGGTACAATGAGCAGTTCTTC.